This T cell receptor beta chain was sequenced for a study of response to subunit inactivated influenza vaccine. MiXCR was run by TCRdb on the RT-PCR reads, yielding one entry per CDR3 protein. In the table there are about 650,000 distinct CDR3 sequences, about 15% of which are singletons. This clonotype was detected only a few times. No antigen is known for it. General study points: Few additional T cells are recruited per seasonal influenza vaccination, authors suggested.

The TCR was taken from a man aged 50 to 60 who received an inactivated influenza vaccine. The sequencing here drew on PBMCs from blood, taken roughly 2 weeks before vaccination.

The CDR3 DNA follows: TGTGCCAGCAGTGACCCATCCGAGCAGTTCTTC. This codes for CASSDPSEQFF. V is TRBV6-4 and J is TRBJ2-1; D is uncertain. Trimming stripped 2 bases from V and 10 bases from J, with 6 bases between. The CDR3 covers 11 residues. Germline values: CDR1 MRHNA, CDR2 SNTAGT.